A single sample is the source of the 30 T cell receptor beta chains below, sequenced in a study of blood T cells in healthy people across ages. The use of a sample-barcoded 5' primer and a J-beta primer mix characterized a second PCR of roughly 6 to 11 cycles. From the 5' RACE reads, TCRdb called clonotypes with MiXCR, one entry per CDR3 protein. This table holds 650,000 to 900,000 distinct CDR3 sequences, roughly 60% found once. The sample was blood. Receptors were obtained from a man aged 25 to 45 in good health.

V gene TRBV20-1 combines with J gene TRBJ2-7; TRBD1 might be the D (5 bases). CDR3 length: 14 amino acids. The V end lost 4 bases, the J end lost 5 bases, and 18 bases lay between the germline ends. From germline, CDR1 is DFQATT and CDR2 SNEGSKA (reference sequence). CDR3 bases: TGCAGTGCTAATGACAGACTGGCCACCCACGAGCAGTACTTC. It codes for CSANDRLATHEQYF.

This clonotype was seen a handful of times. The V call is TRBV20-1, the J call TRBJ2-1; D not resolved. The CDR3 runs 14 residues. Germline CDR1 reads DFQATT; CDR2 reads SNEGSKA (reference sequence). V lost 5 bases, J lost 8 bases, and 19 bases lay in between. CDR3 nucleotides: TGCAGTGCTCCCTACTTGGGTCCTGGAGATGAGCAGTTCTTC. It yields the protein CSAPYLGPGDEQFF.

As for this clonotype: A read error may account for a junction end that differs from germline. This chain connects TRBV19 to TRBJ1-2; no definite D call. In germline, CDR1 is LNHDA, CDR2 SQIVND (reference sequence). The CDR3 contains 13 residues. This CDR3 is CASSIEGNYGHTF. CDR3 nucleotides: TGTGCCAGTAGTATAGAAGGGAACTATGGCCACACCTTC.

This chain uses TRBV7-6 with TRBJ2-5; D unresolved. With 3 bases removed from V and 5 bases from J, the gap between germline ends came to 22 bases. CDR3 length equals 17 residues. The germline gives CDR1 SGHVS, CDR2 FNYEAQ. Here the CDR3 DNA reads TGTGCCAGCAGCTTGAAGCCCCCGGCTACGGTTCGGGAGACCCAGTACTTC. The encoded protein is CASSLKPPATVRETQYF.

The chain has TRBV7-2 and TRBJ2-7; D is ambiguous. Germline V gene data show CDR1 as SGHTA and CDR2 as FQGNSA. Trimming took 5 bases from V and 2 from J, leaving 13 bases between them. This CDR3 region has 14 residues. This CDR3 is CASSITTTPYEQYF. CDR3 DNA sequence: TGTGCCAGCAGCATAACTACTACGCCCTACGAGCAGTACTTC.

This clonotype showed up just a few times. J is TRBJ2-1 and V is TRBV5-6; TRBD2 agrees at 7 bases. Trimming removed 0 bases from V and 0 bases from J; junction bases left unmatched: 6. The CDR3 has 17 residues. Per the germline V gene, CDR1 is SGHDT and CDR2 is YYEEEE. CDR3 region: CASSLALAESSYNEQFF. DNA of the CDR3: TGTGCCAGCAGCTTGGCTCTAGCGGAGAGCTCCTACAATGAGCAGTTCTTC.

V and J are TRBV4-3 and TRBJ2-1; TRBD1 matches 7 bases. The junction had 9 bases not matched to a gene; V was cut back by 4 bases and J by 6 bases. Germline V gene sequence: CDR1 LGHNA, CDR2 YSLEER. This CDR3 region has 15 residues. The CDR3 protein is CASSLAGDSCNEQFF. The CDR3 region has the DNA TGCGCCAGCAGCCTAGCCGGGGACAGTTGCAATGAGCAGTTCTTC.

V and J are TRBV3-1 and TRBJ2-1; tentatively, D is TRBD1 or TRBD2 (6 bases each). V lost 4 bases and J lost 7, with 17 bases in between. The CDR3 length is 15 residues. CDR1 is LGHDT and CDR2 is YNNKEL in the germline V gene (reference sequence). The CDR3 nucleotides are TGTGCCAGCAGCCGACGCGGGACACGGTCGAATGAGCAGTTCTTC. This gives the protein CASSRRGTRSNEQFF.

The genes are TRBV12-3 or TRBV12-4 and TRBJ1-2; TRBD1 agrees at 8 bases. The CDR3 is 14 residues long. Unmatched junction bases numbered 8, after V lost 7 bases and J lost 4 bases. The CDR3 loop is CASNPTGGGYGYTF. The CDR3 DNA is TGTGCCAGCAATCCTACAGGGGGTGGCTATGGCTACACCTTC.

The chain has TRBV27 and TRBJ2-5; maybe TRBD1 (5 bases). The tail of the sequence fits TRBJ2-7 better, so the J call may be wrong. Germline V gives CDR1 MNHEY, CDR2 SMNVEV (reference sequence). This CDR3 is built from 15 residues. The CDR3 protein is CASSLRGSFEYEQYF. CDR3 DNA sequence: TGTGCCAGCAGTTTAAGGGGCTCTTTCGAATACGAGCAGTACTTC.

This clonotype was seen at least ten times. The rearrangement links TRBV12-3 or TRBV12-4 to TRBJ1-4, with D uncertain. The CDR3 extends over 13 amino acids. Trimming stripped 6 bases from V and 4 bases from J, with 9 bases between. The DNA of the CDR3 is TGTGCCAGCAGCCGGACGGATAATGAAAAACTGTTTTTT. It translates to CASSRTDNEKLFF.

CDR3 amino acids: CASRLRAADTEAFF. CDR3 in DNA: TGTGCCAGCAGACTAAGGGCTGCGGACACTGAAGCTTTCTTT. This chain uses TRBV7-2 with TRBJ1-1; unclear D gene. The CDR3 has 14 residues. The V gene lost 6 bases and the J gene lost 3 bases, with 14 bases spanning the gap. Germline CDR1 reads SGHTA; CDR2 reads FQGNSA.

The count of this clonotype is one. The V gene is TRBV5-1, the J gene TRBJ2-3; a possible D gene is TRBD2 (7 bases). Germline lookup yields CDR1 SGHRS and CDR2 YFSETQ. The V end was cut by 4 bases, the J end by 4 bases, with 19 bases between. This CDR3 is built from 16 residues. The DNA for the CDR3 is TGCGCCAGCAGCCCCGCCGCCGGGGGGCTCGCAGATACGCAGTATTTT. Protein product: CASSPAAGGLADTQYF.

The V call is TRBV9, the J call TRBJ2-1, with 7 bases that match TRBD2. J lost 8 bases, V lost 4 bases, and 12 bases had no gene match. From germline, CDR1 is SGDLS and CDR2 YYNGEE. This CDR3 has 15 residues. CDR3 in DNA: TGTGCCAGCAGCAACGGATGGACTGGGGGGGATGAGCAGTTCTTC. This codes for CASSNGWTGGDEQFF.

This clonotype showed up just a few times. The chain couples TRBV7-2 to TRBJ2-7; 7 nucleotides line up with TRBD2. The CDR3 consists of 14 residues. Germline V gene data show CDR1 as SGHTA and CDR2 as FQGNSA. The V gene end was trimmed by 0 bases and the J gene end by 6 bases; junction bases not matched to a gene: 5. CDR3 in DNA: TGTGCCAGCAGCTTAGCACTGGGGGAGGGCGAGCAGTACTTC. It codes for CASSLALGEGEQYF. The full variable domain, its missing parts supplied by reference TRBV7-2 and TRBJ2-7, is GAGVSQSPSNKVTEKGKDVELRCDPISGHTALYWYRQSLGQGLEFLIYFQGNSAPDKSGLPSDRFSAERTGGSVSTLTIQRTQQEDSAVYLCASSLALGEGEQYFGPGTRLTVT.

As for this clonotype: The junction departs from the called germline gene at one end, perhaps through a read error. The CDR3 protein is CASSHGRVTNGKLFF. The CDR3 nucleotides are TGCGCCAGCAGCCACGGTCGAGTAACTAATGGAAAACTGTTTTTT. The V call is TRBV4-3, the J call TRBJ1-4; no clear D gene. CDR1 and CDR2 (germline): LGHNA, YSLEER. The CDR3 has 15 residues.

The genes are TRBV28 and TRBJ1-4, with a weak D call TRBD1 (6 bases). Trimming removed 8 bases at V and 8 bases at J, with 15 bases between. Germline CDR1 reads MDHEN; CDR2 reads SYDVKM. CDR3 length: 13 residues. The CDR3 sequence: CASCTGIREKLFF. The CDR3 DNA sequence: TGTGCCAGCTGCACAGGGATTCGCGAAAAACTGTTTTTT.

This clonotype was counted only a few times. The V call is TRBV20-1, the J call TRBJ2-1; 13 nucleotides agree with TRBD2. The CDR3 contains 15 residues. From germline, CDR1 is DFQATT and CDR2 SNEGSKA (reference sequence). Here the CDR3 reads CSVRAKGLAGNEQFF. DNA of the CDR3: TGCAGCGTCCGAGCTAAGGGACTAGCGGGAAATGAGCAGTTCTTC.

V and J are TRBV5-1 and TRBJ2-7, with TRBD2 matching over 9 bases. The last part of the DNA fits TRBJ2-5 better; the J call may be wrong. The CDR3 has 17 residues. Germline values: CDR1 SGHRS, CDR2 YFSETQ. The CDR3 loop reads CASSLAGGLAGSETQYF. The CDR3 region has the DNA TGCGCCAGCAGCTTGGCCGGAGGTCTAGCGGGGTCAGAGACCCAGTACTTC.

This clonotype was seen only a few times. This chain joins TRBV4-3 and TRBJ2-7, with D perhaps TRBD1 or TRBD2 (5 bases each). Trimming removed 0 bases from V and 7 bases from J, with 10 bases in between. Germline V gene lookup returns CDR1 LGHNA and CDR2 YSLEER. The CDR3 covers 13 residues. The CDR3 here is CASSQEFGTEQYF. CDR3 DNA sequence: TGCGCCAGCAGCCAAGAATTCGGGACGGAGCAGTACTTC.

This clonotype was counted only a few times. The chain combines TRBV4-2 with TRBJ1-5; a possible D gene is TRBD1 (5 bases). V lost 4 bases and J 3 bases, leaving 13 bases between the germline ends. CDR3 length: 15 amino acids. CDR1 is LGHNA and CDR2 is YNFKEQ in the germline V gene. The CDR3 sequence is CASSPTTGTNQPQHF. CDR3 nucleotides: TGTGCCAGCAGCCCAACCACAGGAACCAATCAGCCCCAGCATTTT.

The gene calls are TRBV29-1 and TRBJ2-1; 11 nucleotides match TRBD1. CDR1 SQVTM and CDR2 ANQGSEA come from the germline V gene. The V gene end was trimmed by 5 bases and the J gene end by 0 bases; junction bases not matched to a gene: 6. The CDR3 totals 16 residues. This CDR3 is CSVQGDRGSSYNEQFF. Written as DNA, the CDR3 is TGCAGCGTTCAAGGGGACAGGGGGAGCTCCTACAATGAGCAGTTCTTC.

V usage is TRBV12-3 or TRBV12-4 and J usage is TRBJ2-1; D is ambiguous. The CDR3 runs 16 residues. V lost 4 bases, J lost 0 bases, and 13 bases lay in between. The chain's CDR3 is CASSSRLISSYNEQFF. The CDR3 bases are TGTGCCAGCAGTTCCCGACTTATCAGCTCCTACAATGAGCAGTTCTTC.

V and J are TRBV28 and TRBJ2-7; no reliable D call. This CDR3 has 12 residues. V was trimmed by 4 bases and J by 0 bases, leaving 4 bases between them. Germline V gives CDR1 MDHEN, CDR2 SYDVKM. The chain's CDR3 is CASSSFSYEQYF. Here the CDR3 DNA reads TGTGCCAGCAGTTCCTTCTCCTACGAGCAGTACTTC.

This clonotype was seen more than once but under ten times. The chain carries TRBV20-1 and TRBJ2-7; maybe TRBD2 (5 bases). The CDR3 totals 13 residues. Germline V lookup: CDR1 DFQATT, CDR2 SNEGSKA (reference sequence). V gave up 0 bases and J gave up 7 bases, with 13 bases separating them. CDR3 residues: CSARDASGKEQYF. The CDR3 DNA reads TGCAGTGCTAGAGATGCATCCGGGAAAGAGCAGTACTTC.

The sample holds a few counts of this clonotype. The rearrangement uses TRBV10-3 and TRBJ2-1, with D perhaps TRBD1 or TRBD2 (5 bases each). This CDR3 has 15 residues. V gave up 4 bases and J gave up 7 bases, with 17 bases separating them. Germline CDR1 is ENHRY and CDR2 is SYGVKD. Here the CDR3 reads CAISGPGTTLNEQFF. CDR3 nucleotides: TGTGCCATCAGTGGTCCCGGGACCACCTTGAATGAGCAGTTCTTC.

The chain couples TRBV5-1 to TRBJ2-5; TRBD1 agrees at 7 bases. Germline V lookup: CDR1 SGHRS, CDR2 YFSETQ. The CDR3 sequence is 13 residues long. The J segment lost 10 bases and the V segment lost 4 bases, leaving 10 bases of the junction unmatched. The CDR3 coding sequence is TGCGCCAGCAGCATCGGACAGGCGGATAGCCAGTACTTC. This codes for CASSIGQADSQYF.

In its sample, this clonotype was seen once. This chain links TRBV20-1 with TRBJ2-4; 7 positions agree with TRBD1. The DNA end favors TRBJ2-7, so the J call may be wrong. The CDR3 length is 15 residues. Germline assignment: CDR1 DFQATT and CDR2 SNEGSKA (reference sequence). DNA of the CDR3: TGCAGTGCTAGAGACCCGACAGGGAAGAGTTACGAGCAGTACTTC. It encodes CSARDPTGKSYEQYF.

The genes are TRBV20-1 and TRBJ2-7, with 7 bases fitting TRBD1. The CDR3 is 14 amino acids. CDR1 DFQATT and CDR2 SNEGSKA come from the germline V gene (reference sequence). The V and J ends lost 3 bases and 3 bases, in that order; junction bases with no gene match: 8. The CDR3 region is CSARYTGVVYEQYF. The CDR3 DNA reads as TGCAGTGCTAGGTACACAGGGGTAGTCTACGAGCAGTACTTC.

V usage is TRBV9 and J usage is TRBJ1-2, with TRBD1 matching 7 bases. Germline CDR1 is SGDLS and CDR2 is YYNGEE. The CDR3 runs 16 residues. Losses at the gene ends were 4 bases for V and 2 bases for J; bases not matched to a gene: 11. CDR3 in amino acids: CASSPRGRQGNYGYTF. In DNA, the CDR3 is TGTGCCAGCAGCCCCCGAGGACGACAGGGCAACTATGGCTACACCTTC.